This TCR beta chain stems from a study of Graves' ophthalmopathy and Graves' hyperthyroidism. Clinicians made diagnoses from clinical symptoms, serum thyroxine, TRAb, thyroid ultrasound and orbital computed tomography. The TCR beta CDR3 regions underwent amplification from RNA transcripts. HTBI primers primed a first-round RT-PCR, and a second-round multiplex PCR followed. TCRdb passed the multiplex PCR reads through MiXCR, listing each CDR3 protein once. There are some 350,000 distinct CDR3 sequences in the sample; 17% occur only once, and 2% to 3% lies in the top ten. This CDR3 contains 14 residues. Germline V gene sequence: CDR1 LNHDA, CDR2 SQIVND (reference sequence). Losses at the gene ends were 5 bases for V and 11 bases for J; bases not matched to a gene: 14. Details on this clonotype: A much larger clonotype is one base distant, so this may be a read error.

The sample comprised peripheral blood. The chain combines TRBV19 with TRBJ1-1, with TRBD1 matching 7 bases. This clonotype originated in an adult woman with stable Graves' hyperthyroidism. Here the CDR3 reads CASSAFPTGTGAFF. The CDR3 DNA is TGTGCCAGTAGTGCCTTCCCGACAGGGACCGGGGCTTTCTTT. Drawing the rest from reference TRBV19 and TRBJ1-1, the complete variable domain is DGGITQSPKYLFRKEGQNVTLSCEQNLNHDAMYWYRQDPGQGLRLIYYSQIVNDFQKGDIAEGYSVSREKKESFPLTVTSAQKNPTAFYLCASSAFPTGTGAFFGQGTRLTVV.